The rows below give T cell receptor beta chains drawn from one sample of a study of blood T cell repertoires in COVID-19. Measured with immunoSEQ multiplex PCR; TCRdb has only the in-frame clones, and not every one. The sample lists over 150,000 clones, around 80% occurring once. The material sequenced was peripheral blood. The source of these receptors is a human donor in a cohort sampled during active COVID-19. The CDR3 runs from the conserved cysteine through the conserved F or W. D genes are given only for firm matches. Clone size appears in some rows only: once, few, many, or a class for an expanded clone.

TGTGCCAGCAGTTTATCGGGCAGGGGCCCAAACACCATATATTTT	CASSLSGRGPNTIYF	NA	TRBV27	TRBJ1-3	NA
TGTGCCAGCCGCGTGGCGATACGGCGGAGACCTGAAGCTTTCTTT	CASRVAIRRRPEAFF	NA	TRBV11-2	TRBJ1-1	NA
TGCGCCAGCAGCCCAAGCGTGAGAACCCACAATGAGCAGTTCTTC	CASSPSVRTHNEQFF	NA	TRBV5-1	TRBJ2-1	NA
TGTGCCATCGGTCCGAGTGACAGGGTCCCCTACGAGCAGTACTTC	CAIGPSDRVPYEQYF	TRBD1	TRBV10-3	TRBJ2-7	NA
TGTGCCAGCAGTTACCCTTGGACAGAGCAGTACTTC	CASSYPWTEQYF	NA	TRBV6-2/TRBV6-3	TRBJ2-7	NA
TGTGCCAGTAGCCTCGTAACAGGGGTGGGCACAGATACGCAGTATTTT	CASSLVTGVGTDTQYF	TRBD1	TRBV19	TRBJ2-3	NA
TGTGCCAGCAGCCGTGGACAGGGGATGGACACTGAAGCTTTCTTT	CASSRGQGMDTEAFF	TRBD1	TRBV7-9	TRBJ1-1	once
TGTGCCAGCAGCTTGGGACAGTCCGCGACCCTTACGCAGTATTTT	CASSLGQSATLTQYF	NA	TRBV5-5	TRBJ2-3	NA
TGTGCCAGCAGCCCTTCCCGGACAGCAGCCAGAGAGACCCAGTACTTC	CASSPSRTAARETQYF	NA	TRBV6-2/TRBV6-3	TRBJ2-5	NA
TGCGCCAGCAGCCCAGCGGGCTACGAGCAGTACTTC	CASSPAGYEQYF	NA	TRBV10-1	TRBJ2-7	NA
TGTGCCTGGAGTGGCGGGAGGGGGTCCTACAATGAGCAGTTCTTC	CAWSGGRGSYNEQFF	TRBD2	TRBV30	TRBJ2-1	NA
TGTGCCAGCAGCTTACTTGGACAGGGGAGGGGCTACTTC	CASSLLGQGRGYF	TRBD1	TRBV11-2	TRBJ2-7	NA
TGTGCCAGCAGCAAGCTAGCGGGAGGATCCTACGAGCAGTACTTC	CASSKLAGGSYEQYF	NA	TRBV21-1	TRBJ2-7	NA
TGTGCCAGCAGCGACAGAGCGAACACTGAAGCTTTCTTT	CASSDRANTEAFF	NA	TRBV27	TRBJ1-1	NA
TGTGCCTGGAGTGGAGGACAGGGGGCAGTAGGCGAGCAGTACTTC	CAWSGGQGAVGEQYF	TRBD1	TRBV30	TRBJ2-7	once
TGTGCCAGCAGCTCCGGAGACTTTAGGGGCTATGGCTACACCTTC	CASSSGDFRGYGYTF	NA	TRBV11-2	TRBJ1-2	many